This T cell receptor beta chain originates from a study of vaccination effects on CD4 cells after COVID-19. About the study: Either the mRNA-1273 or the BNT162b2 vaccine was given to participants as two doses.

A remark on this clone: No antigen is known for it.

Here immunoSEQ multiplex PCR was the method, and the copy in TCRdb shows in-frame clones only, minus some. Of around 63,000 clones in the sample, about 80% were seen once. Peptide-pool stimulation followed by sequencing identified expanded antigen-specific CD4+ clonotypes in the ViraFEST assay. At the end of more than 8 days of culture, CD4+ T cells were isolated. Nucleocapsid antibody tests were negative, and the vaccine recipients had no prior SARS-CoV-2 infection. Every well housed two million PBMC, which grew in culture alongside 10 IU/ml IL-2 and 10 ug/ml peptides. Half the medium was swapped for IL-2 medium on days 3 and 7. Study-wide results and limits: Marked clonal contraction of both clone types appeared late after vaccination.

Sequences were derived from CD4+ T cells from PBMCs cultured with HCoV-OC43 spike peptides, sampled before COVID-19 vaccination. The subset: HCoV-OC43 spike overlapping peptide pool stimulation. This clonotype was sampled from a human donor who received a COVID-19 vaccine.

The CDR3 nucleotides read TGCGCCAGCAGCGAGGGCGTTGGAGGTGGTACGCAGTATTTT. Translated: CASSEGVGGGTQYF. The chain recombines TRBV10-2 with TRBJ2-3; TRBD2 is a possible D gene (5 bases). V lost 6 bases to trimming and J lost 8 bases, with 18 bases between them. The CDR3 spans 14 residues. Germline CDR1 is WSHSY and CDR2 is SAAADI.